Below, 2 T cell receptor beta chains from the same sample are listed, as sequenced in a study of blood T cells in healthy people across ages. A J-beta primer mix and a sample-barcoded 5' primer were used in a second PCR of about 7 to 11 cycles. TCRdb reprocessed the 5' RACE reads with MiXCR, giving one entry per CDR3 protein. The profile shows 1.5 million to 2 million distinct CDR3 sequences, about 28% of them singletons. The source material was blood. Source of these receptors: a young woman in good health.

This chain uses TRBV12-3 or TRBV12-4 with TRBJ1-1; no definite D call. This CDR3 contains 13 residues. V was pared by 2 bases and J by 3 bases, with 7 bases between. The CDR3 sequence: CASSLTDYTEAFF. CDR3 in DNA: TGTGCCAGCAGTTTAACAGATTACACTGAAGCTTTCTTT.

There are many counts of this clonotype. The chain's CDR3 is CASGQIYEQYF. CDR3 nucleotide sequence: TGTGCCAGCGGTCAGATCTACGAGCAGTACTTC. The chain has TRBV27 and TRBJ2-7; D remains unclear. Germline loops: CDR1 MNHEY, CDR2 SMNVEV (reference sequence). This CDR3 spans 11 amino acids. The V end was cut by 8 bases, the J end by 3 bases, with 8 bases between.